The 6 T cell receptor beta chains given below trace back to one sample, sequenced in a study of blood T cell repertoires in COVID-19. The table came from immunoSEQ multiplex PCR; TCRdb's copy has only in-frame clones and leaves some out. The sample contains under 130,000 clones, 81% of which appear only once. The material sequenced was peripheral blood. Receptors were obtained from a woman aged 70-85 years with acute or convalescent COVID-19.

This clone is medium-sized in the sample. This chain links TRBV30 with TRBJ2-7, with D possibly being TRBD1 (6 bases). Germline V gives CDR1 GTSNPN, CDR2 SVGIG (reference sequence). The V and J ends lost 1 base and 1 base respectively, with 11 bases between them. CDR3 length equals 14 residues. Written as DNA, the CDR3 is TGTGCCTGGAGTGCTACTACAGGGTCCTACGAGCAGTACTTC. It is translated as CAWSATTGSYEQYF.

V usage is TRBV28 and J usage is TRBJ2-3; 9 bases align to TRBD1. CDR1 MDHEN and CDR2 SYDVKM come from the germline V gene. V was clipped by 6 bases and J by 0 bases; unmatched bases: 4. The CDR3 length is 15 residues. The CDR3 reads CASRGQGVSTDTQYF. The CDR3 DNA reads TGTGCCAGCAGGGGACAGGGAGTAAGCACAGATACGCAGTATTTT. Using reference TRBV28 and TRBJ2-3 for the parts outside the CDR3, the full variable domain is DVKVTQSSRYLVKRTGEKVFLECVQDMDHENMFWYRQDPGLGLRLIYFSYDVKMKEKGDIPEGYSVSREKKERFSLILESASTNQTSMYLCASRGQGVSTDTQYFGPGTRLTVL.

The J gene is TRBJ1-1, the V gene TRBV7-9; possibly TRBD1 for D (6 bases). CDR1 SEHNR and CDR2 FQNEAQ come from the germline V gene (reference sequence). With 0 bases removed from V and 3 bases from J, the gap between germline ends came to 8 bases. CDR3 length equals 14 residues. CDR3 amino acids: CASSLAGADTEAFF. CDR3 nucleotides: TGTGCCAGCAGCTTAGCGGGGGCGGACACTGAAGCTTTCTTT.

The CDR3 nucleotides read TGTGCCAGCAGCTTATGGGACAGTAACTATGGCTACACCTTC. It is translated as CASSLWDSNYGYTF. The chain links TRBV7-2 to TRBJ1-2, with 7 bases lining up with TRBD1. J was trimmed by 1 base and V by 2 bases; bases with no gene match: 1. The germline V gene encodes CDR1 SGHTA and CDR2 FQGNSA. The CDR3 spans 14 residues.

The genes are TRBV24-1 and TRBJ2-2; D ambiguous. There are 14 residues in the CDR3. The germline V gene encodes CDR1 KGHDR and CDR2 SFDVKD. Between the trimmed V and J ends, which lost 4 bases and 1 base, there was a span of 6 bases. CDR3 sequence (DNA): TGTGCCACCAGTGACCACTGGAACACCGGGGAGCTGTTTTTT. Its translation is CATSDHWNTGELFF.

The J gene is TRBJ1-5, the V gene TRBV6-2 or TRBV6-3; perhaps TRBD1 as D (5 bases). V lost 2 bases and J lost 5, with 13 bases in between. Germline-derived CDR1 and CDR2 are MNHEY and SVGEGT. The length of the CDR3 is 15 residues. The CDR3 DNA follows: TGTGCCAGCAGTTACGCCCTGGGGGGGTATCAGCCCCAGCATTTT. It specifies CASSYALGGYQPQHF.